The present T cell receptor (beta chain) was sequenced within a study of blood T cell repertoires in COVID-19. The repertoire was sequenced with immunoSEQ multiplex PCR; TCRdb's copy has only in-frame clones and lacks some. The table shows about 150,000 clones, with 85% to 90% occurring only once. This CDR3 region has 15 residues. The J segment lost 1 base and the V segment lost 5 bases, leaving 6 bases of the junction unmatched. Germline CDR1 reads SGHTA; CDR2 reads FQGNSA. The source of this sequence is a middle-aged man with active or convalescent COVID-19. The V and J genes are TRBV7-2 and TRBJ2-5; TRBD1 matches at 8 bases. The source material was peripheral blood. Written as DNA, the CDR3 is TGTGCCAGCAGCCCCCAGGGGGCTTTCCAAGAGACCCAGTACTTC. Translation gives CASSPQGAFQETQYF.